This T cell receptor (beta chain) derives from a study of blood T cell repertoires in COVID-19. Study overall: COVID-19 samples, acute and convalescent, were from the United States, Italy and Spain. PBMCs, B-cell-depleted T cells, or T cells were the source of the cDNA or gDNA that made up the material.

As handled by the study authors: How many nucleated cells were present was estimated from reference gene primer amplification. Some clones are missing from TCRdb's copy, which holds only in-frame ones; the method was immunoSEQ multiplex PCR. V, J and clone size are those of that table, while D and trimming were read from the DNA. The table records more than 100,000 clones, more than 75% of them present only once. The sequenced material came from peripheral blood. The clonotype comes from a man over 45 with active COVID-19.

In DNA form, the CDR3 reads TGTGCCAGCAGCCAGCGACAGGGGGCACACTACGAGCAGTACTTC. Residues: CASSQRQGAHYEQYF. The chain joins TRBV3-1 (or the pseudogene TRBV3-2) to TRBJ2-7, with 10 positions matching TRBD1. V lost 3 bases, J lost 3 bases, and 5 bases stayed unmatched. Germline values: CDR1 LGHDT, CDR2 YNNKEL (reference sequence). The CDR3 covers 15 residues.